This TCR beta chain appears in the sequencing data of a study of cytomegalovirus exposure and HLA in healthy donors (dated by TCRdb to 2016 to 2017). The study in broad terms: An earlier analysis of approximately 640 of the donors reported 250 to 300 Gb of sequence data and some 100 million unique TCR beta sequences from 150 million to 200 million T cells. Every discovery cohort repertoire had been produced on one sequencing platform. The T cell repertoires of 666 subjects were profiled by immunosequencing and related to cytomegalovirus serostatus. Donor age, sex, ethnicity and CMV serostatus were compiled together with the repertoire data. A later genetic analysis took genome-wide SNP genotypes for about three fifths of the 666 donors and used that subset as a discovery cohort. Because of strong linkage in the cohort, five DR-DQ haplotypes were treated as single units for association and clustering. Among the approximately 420 genotyped donors, around 81% belonged to the genetic ancestry cluster associated with self-reported Caucasian donors. Typing coverage differed by locus: A, B, C, DRB1 and DQB1 were typed in about 629-640 donors, DQA1 in 500 to 550, DPA1 in around 600, and DPB1 in roughly 450. A separate validation cohort of about 110 different subjects was used in addition to the roughly 640-subject first cohort. A later analysis re-examined previously published TCR beta repertoires from several hundred donors and added high-resolution HLA genotyping to investigate patterns of TCR occurrence. HLA typing included class I and class II loci at four-digit resolution. High-throughput TCR immunosequencing, statistical association of individual TCRs with disease status, and machine learning were combined to predict cytomegalovirus infection status. In the later analysis, no new phenotypic data were used to find candidate immune exposures; instead, reliance was placed on TCR beta sequences and their occurrence across donors. Among a few hundred genotyped donors of the cohort, an average of roughly 240,000 unique TCR beta nucleotide sequences were sequenced per donor, approximately 20% of them non-productive. The study was designed to test whether signatures of past pathogen exposure could be identified by cataloging public T cell receptors. In an earlier analysis of 500 to 650 of the donors, high-throughput TCR beta sequencing was used to judge whether each TCR beta V gene segment behaved as functional or pseudogenic. An early release covering 500 to 750 HLA-typed donors comprised approximately 290 gigabases of sequencing data and around 86 million unique TCR sequences.

In total, 500 to 700 healthy bone marrow donors made up the cohort. At the time of sampling, all cohort members were nominally healthy, though unrecorded immune exposures were likely present. The donor tested CMV seronegative, placing the donor among the 300 to 400 seronegative members of the cohort. A peripheral blood sample was provided by each donor, and peripheral blood mononuclear cells were used for TCR beta sequencing. Genomic DNA extraction from the blood cell samples was performed with the Qiagen DNeasy Blood Extraction Kit. Note on this clone: It has no known antigen specificity. Qualities for individual bases were not recorded, and no much larger clone is one base off.

From the cysteine up to the phenylalanine, the CDR3 has a length of 17 residues. Solely the CDR3 DNA is kept, with 51 bases framed from the first base. The germline V gene gives CDR1 as SGHTA and CDR2 as FQGTGA. For this chain, trimming is 0 bases at the V end and 3 bases at the J end, and the number of junction bases without a gene match is 8. Results the study describes overall, beyond this receptor: The sequencing pipeline was judged likely to have produced a cluster of highly shared sequence variants as a technical artifact. The classifier was reported to diagnose cytomegalovirus status with high specificity and sensitivity in both the original and validation cohorts. In a later analysis, TCR association rates were found to vary across HLA loci, with the most associated TCRs seen for DRB1 alleles and the fewest for HLA-C alleles. Only TCR beta chains were sequenced in this cohort, and the absence of alpha or paired-chain data limited detectable features. The study listed 150 to 200 TCR beta chains as associated with cytomegalovirus. Presence/absence analyses assumed roughly uniform sequencing depth across donors, an assumption that may not hold. Correlated functional status among segregating V segments might be attributable to linkage disequilibrium, but an unknown experimental factor could not be ruled out. According to the authors, the approach could potentially be generalized to other disease states and immunological phenotypes. Strong co-occurrence of HLA alleles, especially DR and DQ, made assigning TCR associations to individual alleles difficult. A later analysis found that most CMV-associated TCR beta chains appeared HLA-restricted, with HLA associations seemingly driven largely by CMV exposure. Across donors, most TCR sequences were observed very rarely, whereas some public TCRs were present in many individuals. V-gene and J-gene trimming of TCR beta chains was associated with a missense DCLRE1C variant in a later genetic analysis, and the association was replicated in an independent cohort. In a later analysis, HLA-associated TCR beta chains showed more clonal expansion and lower generation probabilities than non-associated chains that were equally common. Because HLA typing was missing for some donors at each locus, association tests included only the typed subset. In an earlier analysis of approximately 590 of the donors, most TCR beta V segments appeared in productive rearrangements about 87% or about 30% of the time, broadly matching IMGT annotations. A further reported finding was that TCR beta sequences accurately predicted the HLA-A and HLA-B alleles for most subjects in the first cohort. According to a later analysis, parvovirus B19, influenza, CMV and Epstein-Barr virus appeared linked to several top co-occurrence clusters. According to a later genetic analysis, donors in an Asian-associated ancestry cluster had fewer N-insertions in productive TCRs than the roughly 660-donor mean. Immune exposure information for the cohort was limited to CMV serostatus. Because counts were too low, roughly 18 rarely observed V segments, including chromosome 9 orphons, were left out of the earlier analysis of some 600 of the donors. Some IMGT-functional V segments, including TRBV6-2 and TRBV6-3, could not be distinguished by the 87-base-pair reads and were therefore excluded. In a later analysis, 16,951 TCR beta sequences were associated with specific HLA alleles at a false discovery rate of 0.05. A few of the identified cytomegalovirus-associated TCR beta chains were confirmed in vitro to be specific for cytomegalovirus antigens.

The protocol used for the library was the immunoSEQ multiplex PCR assay. For the multiplex PCR, a mixture combining 60 forward primers for TCR Vbeta segments and 13 reverse primers for TCR Jbeta segments was used. The CDR3 region of rearranged TCR beta genes was amplified from genomic DNA by a multiplex PCR assay. The Illumina HiSeq System was used to sequence the amplified TCR beta libraries as 87-base-pair reads. Regarding the original processing steps: A later analysis counted 65 million to 90 million unique TCR beta chains across the approximately 700 repertoires, and around 9.9 million of these chains were shared by at least two donors. Raw reads were error-corrected and collapsed into unique sequences with a nearest-neighbor algorithm that merged closely related sequences to remove PCR and sequencing errors. CDR3 sequences were aligned to IMGT reference sequences to assign V, D and J gene segments. For a sequence to be retained, a match of at least six nucleotides to both a V gene segment and a J gene segment was required. A rearrangement was called productive if the CDR3 had no stop codons and remained in frame with V and J, and every other rearrangement was called non-productive. CDR3 was defined according to IMGT convention as the region running from the second conserved V-encoded cysteine to the conserved J-encoded phenylalanine. The earlier analysis of about 610 of the donors excluded any sequence lacking an unambiguous match to a single V gene segment. An earlier analysis of several hundred of the donors called V segments functional above 56.7% productive rearrangements and segregating when the between-donor standard deviation exceeded 5%. A statistical classification framework was built to diagnose cytomegalovirus status from the catalog of TCR beta chain sequences. V and J gene assignment, in a later analysis, came from comparing TCR nucleotide sequences with IMGT/GENE-DB human TR gene sequences. Using the TCRdist pipeline, a later analysis assigned CDR3 sequences along with most-parsimonious VDJ recombination scenarios. A later analysis defined each TCR beta chain by its CDR3 amino acid sequence plus V-gene family, and excluded reads lacking a unique V-gene family. To address suspected cross-contamination and a sequencing artifact, a later analysis removed approximately 600 highly shared, low-generation-probability nucleotide sequences. For each public chain, a later analysis derived a clonal expansion index from normalized ranks of inferred template counts within each repertoire. In a later analysis, generation probabilities were computed using a VDJ recombination model fitted to out-of-frame rearrangements, and the results were checked against IGoR. A later analysis scored TCR-TCR, TCR-HLA and TCR-CMV co-occurrence with hypergeometric tests, applying a repertoire-size bias correction to TCR pairs. A later analysis estimated false discovery rates by permuting HLA or CMV assignments 20 times. In a later analysis, co-occurring TCRs were grouped using DBSCAN, with TCRdist sequence similarity added in when clustering inside HLA-allele-positive subsets. For co-occurrence clustering, repertoires with fewer than 30,000 or more than 120,000 public chains were excluded, along with 5 or 6 repertoires with anomalous nucleotide sharing. Drawn from immuneACCESS, this table holds only the in-frame rearrangements with V and J called that TCRdb kept. Clones are partly lost; checked studies trace under half to an unresolved V gene and leave the rest unexplained. V, J and clone size were drawn from that table, and D and trimming were deduced from the DNA. The sample table lists about 190,000 clones, around 80% of them with a count of one. The leading ten clones occupy roughly 2.3% of the sample.

Source material: PBMCs. This sequence was found in a male donor in good health and CMV-seronegative. This sequence uses TRBV7-3 and TRBJ2-3; 8 bases in between match TRBD1. The sequenced DNA is TGTGCCAGCAGCTTAACCGGACAGGGAGAAAGAACAGATACGCAGTATTTT. This translates into CASSLTGQGERTDTQYF.